Following are 19 T cell receptor beta chains from one sample sequenced in a study of CD8 T cells in Susac syndrome. The RNA input was about 0.45 to 1 ug, and it was reverse transcribed with random hexamers. TCRdb used MiXCR to reprocess the immunoSEQ multiplex PCR reads, holding one entry per CDR3 protein. Of some 260,000 distinct CDR3 sequences in the sample, about 94% were seen once. The sample consisted of CD4+ T cells from PBMCs. The receptors originated from a human donor with multiple sclerosis.

This clonotype is a singleton in its sample. V and J are TRBV4-1 and TRBJ2-5; TRBD1 matches 7 bases. Germline V lookup: CDR1 MGHRA, CDR2 YSYEKL. The V gene end was trimmed by 6 bases and the J gene end by 5 bases; junction bases not matched to a gene: 6. The CDR3 consists of 13 residues. The CDR3 protein is CASSRGGAETQYF. The CDR3 DNA sequence: TGCGCCAGCAGTCGAGGGGGCGCGGAGACCCAGTACTTC.

The V gene is TRBV7-2, the J gene TRBJ2-2; 11 bases are shared with TRBD2. The CDR3 runs to 16 residues. V lost 0 bases and J lost 6; bases outside the gene matches: 3. The V gene's germline CDR1 is SGHTA and CDR2 FQGNSA. The CDR3 nucleotides read TGTGCCAGCAGCTTAGCGACTAGCGGGGCGCCCGGGGAGCTGTTTTTT. Translation: CASSLATSGAPGELFF.

This chain joins TRBV5-3 and TRBJ2-1; 12 bases agree with TRBD1. TRBV5-3 is identified as an open reading frame with a role that is uncertain. V was clipped by 2 bases and J by 7 bases; unmatched bases: 10. The CDR3 is 17 residues long. The CDR3 is CARSFPRDRGRGNEQFF. The CDR3 nucleotides read TGTGCCAGAAGCTTCCCACGGGACAGGGGGCGCGGGAATGAGCAGTTCTTC.

J is TRBJ2-7 and V is TRBV5-4, with unresolved D. CDR3 size: 15 residues. The germline V and J ends were trimmed by 3 bases and 0 bases, with 13 bases remaining between them. CDR1 and CDR2 from the germline V gene are SGHNT and YYREEE (reference sequence). CDR3 in DNA: TGTGCCAGCAGCTCTCGGCAGGCTTTCTCCTACGAGCAGTACGTC. Translated: CASSSRQAFSYEQYV.

This clonotype was observed once. The chain combines TRBV20-1 with TRBJ2-2; 14 bases fit TRBD2. The CDR3 runs 14 residues. CDR1 and CDR2 (germline): DFQATT, SNEGSKA (reference sequence). The J segment lost 8 bases and the V segment lost 6 bases, leaving 5 bases of the junction unmatched. CDR3: CSAAGTSGGGELFF. The CDR3 nucleotides read TGCAGTGCAGCCGGGACTAGCGGGGGAGGGGAGCTGTTTTTT.

CDR3 amino acids: CASSGGILAKNIQYF. The DNA of the CDR3 is TGCGCCAGCAGCGGGGGGATCCTAGCCAAAAACATTCAGTACTTC. V usage is TRBV4-1 and J usage is TRBJ2-4; a possible D gene is TRBD2 (6 bases). Germline CDR1 reads MGHRA; CDR2 reads YSYEKL. The CDR3 is made up of 15 amino acids. The V and J ends lost 5 bases and 0 bases respectively, with 11 bases between them.

This chain links TRBV5-1 with TRBJ2-3, with a weak D call TRBD2 (6 bases). CDR1 SGHRS and CDR2 YFSETQ come from the germline V gene. This CDR3 has 16 residues. The ends were cut back, 4 bases at V and 2 bases at J, with 17 bases in the middle. In nucleotides, the CDR3 is TGCGCCAGCAGCCCGGACTATCGTTATGCCACAGATACGCAGTATTTT. It codes for CASSPDYRYATDTQYF.

The table lists this clonotype with a count of one. The DNA for the CDR3 is TGTGCCAGCAGCCTAGGCCCTACCCGCCCGGGTGAGCAGTACGTC. Its translation: CASSLGPTRPGEQYV. This chain joins TRBV11-2 and TRBJ2-7, with D unclear. Deletions cut 5 bases from V and 7 bases from J, with 21 bases between. CDR3 length equals 15 residues. CDR1 is SGHAT, CDR2 FQNNGV, per germline.

The rearrangement uses TRBV29-1 and TRBJ2-5; D call uncertain. CDR3 length: 12 amino acids. The germline gives CDR1 SQVTM, CDR2 ANQGSEA. The V end was cut by 4 bases, the J end by 5 bases, with 11 bases between. The CDR3 protein is CSVAVSGETQYF. In DNA, the CDR3 is TGCAGCGTTGCGGTCTCGGGTGAGACCCAGTACTTC.

The V call is TRBV3-1, the J call TRBJ2-6; D unclear. The germline V and J ends were trimmed by 3 bases and 0 bases, with 3 bases remaining between them. Germline V gives CDR1 LGHDT, CDR2 YNNKEL (reference sequence). The CDR3 sequence is 14 residues long. The CDR3 spells CASSHRSGANVLTF. In DNA, the CDR3 is TGTGCCAGCAGCCACCGCTCTGGGGCCAACGTCCTGACTTTC.

The chain carries TRBV19 and TRBJ1-5, with D uncertain. CDR3 size: 15 residues. Between the trimmed V and J ends, which lost 3 bases and 1 base, there was a span of 10 bases. Germline assignment: CDR1 LNHDA and CDR2 SQIVND (reference sequence). The CDR3 region has the DNA TGTGCCAGTAGTATGAGAGGGCCGAGCAATCAGCCCCAGCATTTT. Amino acid sequence: CASSMRGPSNQPQHF.

The CDR3 loop reads CATSRDSTGPITRYGYTF. For the CDR3, the DNA is TGTGCCACCAGCAGAGATTCCACAGGTCCCATTACTCGCTATGGCTACACCTTC. The genes are TRBV15 and TRBJ1-2, with D tentatively TRBD1 (5 bases). Trimming pared 0 bases from V and 4 bases from J, leaving 21 bases between. The CDR3 is made up of 18 amino acids. CDR1 is LNHNV, CDR2 YYDKDF, per germline (reference sequence).

This sequence joins TRBV7-9 and TRBJ2-7, with 9 bases that match TRBD2. Trimming took 5 bases from V and 2 from J; bases not matched to a gene: 7. The length of the CDR3 is 15 residues. Germline V gene lookup returns CDR1 SEHNR and CDR2 FQNEAQ (reference sequence). The CDR3 sequence: CASSLRLAGAYEQYV. The CDR3 bases are TGTGCCAGCAGCCTCCGTTTAGCGGGAGCCTACGAGCAGTACGTC.

The chain couples TRBV3-1 to TRBJ2-5; 11 positions match TRBD2. Losses at the gene ends were 1 base for V and 2 bases for J; bases not matched to a gene: 3. The germline gives CDR1 LGHDT, CDR2 YNNKEL (reference sequence). This CDR3 is built from 16 residues. Here the CDR3 reads CASSQAGTSGQETQYF. In nucleotides, the CDR3 is TGTGCCAGCAGCCAAGCCGGGACTAGCGGTCAAGAGACCCAGTACTTC.

The chain uses TRBV30 and TRBJ2-2; D uncertain. Germline V gene sequence: CDR1 GTSNPN, CDR2 SVGIG (reference sequence). The CDR3 has 12 amino acids. V was cut by 5 bases and J by 4 bases, with 8 bases left in between. Written as DNA, the CDR3 is TGTGCCTGGGGAATTGGCACCGGGGAGCTGTTTTTT. Protein sequence: CAWGIGTGELFF.

This rearrangement joins TRBV5-6 to TRBJ2-1, with D perhaps matching TRBD1 (6 bases). Germline CDR1 reads SGHDT; CDR2 reads YYEEEE. V was cut by 3 bases and J by 4 bases, with 14 bases left in between. This CDR3 comprises 15 residues. The DNA of the CDR3 is TGTGCCAGCAGCTCGCAGGGGAAGGCGTACAATGAGCAGTTCTTC. It encodes CASSSQGKAYNEQFF.

This rearrangement joins TRBV12-3 or TRBV12-4 to TRBJ2-2, with D possibly matching TRBD2 (5 bases). This CDR3 is built from 15 residues. V was cut by 5 bases and J by 1 base, with 11 bases left in between. CDR3 DNA sequence: TGTGCCAGCAGTCCCAGAGGGAGGAACACCGGGGAGCTGTTTTTT. Protein: CASSPRGRNTGELFF.

The chain employs TRBV24-1 and TRBJ1-5; possibly TRBD1 for D (5 bases). Germline-derived CDR1 and CDR2 are KGHDR and SFDVKD. With 5 bases removed from V and 4 bases from J, the gap between germline ends came to 14 bases. The CDR3 contains 15 residues. The CDR3 loop is CATSGPRGVNQPQHF. The CDR3 DNA sequence: TGTGCCACCAGTGGTCCCCGAGGGGTAAATCAGCCCCAGCATTTT.

The chain uses TRBV21-1 and TRBJ2-5; the table's D call, TRBD2, has no DNA check behind it. TRBV21-1 is flagged as a pseudogene. The CDR3 consists of 16 residues. The CDR3 sequence is CASSTRLAGDQETQYF. DNA for the CDR3: TGTGCCAGCAGCACAAGACTAGCGGGAGATCAAGAGACCCAGTACTTC.